This T cell receptor beta chain was observed in a study of long-term antiretroviral therapy in people with HIV. Study summary: The study's earliest collections predate the 2015 immediate-ART recommendation by about a decade.

immunoSEQ v3.0 was run at survey level. Repertoires were generated with immunoSEQ multiplex PCR, while TCRdb's copy carries only in-frame clones and drops some. This sample has fewer than 35,000 clones, with about 96% found just once. Regarding the study as a whole: Collection of the blood took place between about 2003 and 2017. The ART regimens in use then may have been less effective than current ones.

Note on this clone: Antigen specificity is unknown.

Germline V gives CDR1 SGDLS, CDR2 YYNGEE. There are 14 residues in the CDR3. The V and J ends lost 3 bases and 6 bases respectively, with 16 bases between them. Sequencing used unsorted PBMCs, obtained 6.9 years after starting antiretroviral therapy. This sequence originates from a man aged 25 to 40 with HIV. V is TRBV9 and J is TRBJ2-7; maybe TRBD2 (5 bases). The CDR3 sequence is CASSDERVAGEQYF. DNA of the CDR3: TGTGCCAGCAGCGACGAAAGGGTTGCGGGCGAGCAGTACTTC. Combining the CDR3 with reference TRBV9 and TRBJ2-7 gives the whole variable domain DSGVTQTPKHLITATGQRVTLRCSPRSGDLSVYWYQQSLDQGLQFLIQYYNGEERAKGNILERFSAQQFPDLHSELNLSSLELGDSALYFCASSDERVAGEQYFGPGTRLTVT.